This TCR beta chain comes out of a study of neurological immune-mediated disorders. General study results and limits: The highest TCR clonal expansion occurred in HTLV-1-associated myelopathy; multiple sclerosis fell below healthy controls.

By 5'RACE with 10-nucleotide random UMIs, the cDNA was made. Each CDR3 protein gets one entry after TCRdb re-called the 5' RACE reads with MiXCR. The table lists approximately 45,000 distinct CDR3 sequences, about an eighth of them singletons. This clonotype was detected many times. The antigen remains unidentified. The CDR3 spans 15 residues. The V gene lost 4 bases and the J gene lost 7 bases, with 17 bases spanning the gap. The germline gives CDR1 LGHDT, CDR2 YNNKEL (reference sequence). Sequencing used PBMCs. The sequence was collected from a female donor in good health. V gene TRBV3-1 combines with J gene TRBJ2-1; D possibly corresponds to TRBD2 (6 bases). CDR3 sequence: CASSPGGPEGNEQFF. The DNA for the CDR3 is TGTGCCAGCAGCCCAGGAGGGCCAGAGGGGAATGAGCAGTTCTTC.